The following is a T cell receptor beta chain sequence with its context. Its antigen remains unknown. The CDR3 totals 13 residues. The V gene lost 8 bases and the J gene lost 3 bases, with 14 bases spanning the gap. Germline V CDR1 and CDR2: MDHEN, SYDVKM. These data originate in a study of cytotoxic CD8 clonotypes in ibrutinib-treated CLL. Assay used: immunoSEQ multiplex PCR; TCRdb lists only in-frame clones, some missing. Of some 200,000 clones listed, 79% were seen once; the top ten hold approximately 10%. Extraction of around 2 micrograms of genomic DNA from cryopreserved PBMCs supplied material for TCR beta libraries. Broader study findings: Progressing patients had sampling times that differed from those of sustained-remission patients. Clonality climbed at ibrutinib response, then dropped toward baseline at progression.

This rearrangement joins TRBV28 to TRBJ2-7, with D unclear. The receptor comes from a human donor with chronic lymphocytic leukemia. Specimen: PBMCs, collected after 12 months of ibrutinib treatment. The DNA for the CDR3 is TGTGCCAGCTCTGGCGGCCCGTACTACGAGCAGTACTTC. This translates into CASSGGPYYEQYF.